This T cell receptor (beta chain) was sequenced during a study of chemoradiotherapy in HPV16-positive cancers. Study-wide context: Functional T-cell assays on two HPV16-positive patients' cells defined candidate HPV-specific clones and common TCR motifs. Study conclusions and caveats: Non-HPV-specific T cells did not expand in tumors during treatment, whereas candidate HPV-specific clones and E7-related motifs did. Only a couple of HPV16-positive patients supplied the functional HPV-specificity definition.

The germline gives CDR1 KGHSH, CDR2 LQKENI. The CDR3 totals 15 residues. Trimming took 2 bases from V and 0 from J, leaving 8 bases between them. Of note for this clone: Its antigen remains unknown.

The table came from immunoSEQ multiplex PCR; TCRdb's copy has only in-frame clones and leaves some out. The sample consists of about 14,000 clones, roughly 74% of them appearing once. Over chemoradiotherapy, repertoires were sampled more than once. The receptor was isolated from a human donor with HPV-associated anogenital cancer. The sample was taken from a patient who underwent chemoradiotherapy. The rearrangement uses TRBV18 and TRBJ1-5, with no clear D. CDR3 coding DNA: TGTGCCAGCTCACCAAGGAAGGATAGCAATCAGCCCCAGCATTTT. Translated: CASSPRKDSNQPQHF.